The 10 T cell receptor beta chains below come from one sample, sequenced in a study of shared clonotypes between healthy human individuals. Sequencing was performed with immunoSEQ multiplex PCR; in TCRdb, only in-frame clones are kept and a portion is missing. In the table there are about 2,200,000 clones, just over 90% of which are singletons. As defined, naive CD8 cells were CD45RO-negative and positively selected for CCR7, with terminally differentiated effector memory CD45RA+ cells excluded. What was sequenced was naive CD8+ T cells from PBMCs. These receptors were obtained from a man in his late teens or twenties in good health. Some clones in this sample may be carry-over from other donors' samples.

The chain is built from TRBV5-6 and TRBJ2-1; 7 nucleotides align to TRBD2. Trimming removed 3 bases from V and 7 bases from J; junction bases left unmatched: 1. There are 12 residues in the CDR3. From germline, CDR1 is SGHDT and CDR2 YYEEEE. CDR3 DNA sequence: TGTGCCAGCAGCTATAGCGGGAATGAGCAGTTCTTC. Protein product: CASSYSGNEQFF.

The gene calls are TRBV5-6 and TRBJ2-5; 7 bases are a match to TRBD2. There are 14 residues in the CDR3. Germline CDR1 SGHDT, CDR2 YYEEEE. V lost 0 bases to trimming and J lost 5 bases; unmatched junction nucleotides: 4. CDR3: CASSLEWEGETQYF. The CDR3 DNA sequence: TGTGCCAGCAGCTTGGAGTGGGAGGGTGAGACCCAGTACTTC. Together with reference TRBV5-6 and TRBJ2-5, the CDR3 gives the full variable domain: DAGVTQSPTHLIKTRGQQVTLRCSPKSGHDTVSWYQQALGQGPQFIFQYYEEEERQRGNFPDRFSGHQFPNYSSELNVNALLLGDSALYLCASSLEWEGETQYFGPGTRLLVL.

The gene calls are TRBV19 and TRBJ1-1, with D unclear. Germline values: CDR1 LNHDA, CDR2 SQIVND (reference sequence). This CDR3 has 13 residues. V gave up 3 bases and J gave up 8 bases, with 13 bases separating them. Here the CDR3 reads CASSIYGKSEAFF. In nucleotides, the CDR3 is TGTGCCAGTAGTATTTACGGGAAGTCCGAAGCTTTCTTT. Looking up the rest from reference TRBV19 and TRBJ1-1 gives the full variable domain: DGGITQSPKYLFRKEGQNVTLSCEQNLNHDAMYWYRQDPGQGLRLIYYSQIVNDFQKGDIAEGYSVSREKKESFPLTVTSAQKNPTAFYLCASSIYGKSEAFFGQGTRLTVV.

The chain carries TRBV7-8 and TRBJ1-5; possible D gene TRBD1, 6 bases. The germline V gene has CDR1 SGHVS and CDR2 FQNEAQ. With 7 bases removed from V and 4 bases from J, the gap between germline ends came to 14 bases. CDR3 length: 14 amino acids. The CDR3 sequence: CASIEGVGNQPQHF. Written as DNA, the CDR3 is TGTGCCAGCATAGAGGGGGTGGGAAATCAGCCCCAGCATTTT.

The gene calls are TRBV9 and TRBJ1-2; 11 bases are shared with TRBD1. CDR1 is SGDLS and CDR2 is YYNGEE in the germline V gene. V was pared by 2 bases and J by 4 bases, with 10 bases of the junction left unmatched. This CDR3 is built from 17 residues. CDR3 amino acids: CASSVSRDRGVLYGYTF. DNA for the CDR3: TGTGCCAGCAGCGTTAGTCGGGACAGGGGGGTTCTCTATGGCTACACCTTC.

The chain joins TRBV27 to TRBJ2-7, with 7 nucleotides matching TRBD2. V gave up 5 bases and J gave up 5 bases; unmatched junction bases: 9. The CDR3 spans 14 residues. Germline-derived CDR1 and CDR2 are MNHEY and SMNVEV (reference sequence). As DNA, the CDR3 is TGTGCCAGCAGTACTACTAGAAGCGGGAACGAGCAGTACTTC. Amino acids: CASSTTRSGNEQYF.

The chain is built from TRBV2 and TRBJ2-7; D is undetermined. Trimming pared 7 bases from V and 3 bases from J, leaving 7 bases between. The germline V gene has CDR1 SNHLY and CDR2 FYNNEI. The CDR3 consists of 11 residues. The CDR3 DNA reads TGTGCCAGCACAGCCCTCTACGAGCAGTACTTC. Encoded protein: CASTALYEQYF.

V is TRBV28 and J is TRBJ2-7; possible D gene TRBD2, 5 bases. The V and J ends lost 2 bases and 0 bases respectively, with 14 bases between them. This CDR3 is built from 16 residues. CDR1 is MDHEN, CDR2 SYDVKM, per germline. The CDR3 here is CASSLIGAEDSYEQYF. The CDR3 DNA sequence: TGTGCCAGCAGTTTAATTGGTGCGGAGGACTCCTACGAGCAGTACTTC.

The chain carries TRBV27 and TRBJ1-5, with 7 positions matching TRBD1. V dropped 5 bases and J dropped 4; count of bases not matched to a gene: 5. The CDR3 runs to 14 residues. Germline assignment: CDR1 MNHEY and CDR2 SMNVEV (reference sequence). The CDR3 here is CASSPGQENQPQHF. CDR3 nucleotides: TGTGCCAGCAGTCCCGGACAGGAGAATCAGCCCCAGCATTTT.

The V gene is TRBV28, the J gene TRBJ2-7, with 9 bases identical to TRBD2. The length of the CDR3 is 15 residues. Germline assignment: CDR1 MDHEN and CDR2 SYDVKM. The ends lost 2 bases at V and 6 bases at J; junction bases unmatched: 8. CDR3 DNA: TGTGCCAGCAGTTTACTAGCGGGGACTTTTGGCGAGCAGTACTTC. This encodes CASSLLAGTFGEQYF.